The clone carrying this T cell receptor (beta chain) showed up many times. Its antigen is unidentified. CDR1 is SGHAT and CDR2 is FQNNGV in the germline V gene. The CDR3 is 15 amino acids. V gave up 5 bases and J gave up 3 bases, with 17 bases separating them. The record originates from a study of regulatory T cells in long-lasting Graves disease. iRepertoire HTBI primers and Arm-PCR of CDR3 regions built TCR beta libraries. Original processing notes: Samples revealed approximately 60 TRBV and roughly 15 TRBJ segments. TCRdb re-analysed the multiplex PCR reads in MiXCR, keeping a single row per CDR3 protein. The V and J calls shown here were made by TCRdb, not taken from the authors' results. The sample has roughly 450,000 distinct CDR3 sequences, more than 20% seen once; the top ten hold roughly 8%. The sample's time point: persistent/refractory GD, antithyroid drugs over 5 years with positive TRAb. The TCR library was prepared using RNA isolated from PBMCs.

Study-level findings and limits: Persistent disease was characterized by preferential usage of TRBV28, TRBJ1-2 and TRBJ2-5. Thyroid tissue was not sampled; only peripheral blood was.

V usage is TRBV11-2 and J usage is TRBJ2-7; no definite D call. The sequence was collected from a female donor with Graves disease. The sample consisted of peripheral blood mononuclear cells (PBMCs), taken when the disease was refractory, from a patient treated with antithyroid drugs. The CDR3 DNA reads TGTGCCAGCAGCCGGCCCCCGGGTGCCAACTACGAGCAGTACTTC. Translation gives CASSRPPGANYEQYF.